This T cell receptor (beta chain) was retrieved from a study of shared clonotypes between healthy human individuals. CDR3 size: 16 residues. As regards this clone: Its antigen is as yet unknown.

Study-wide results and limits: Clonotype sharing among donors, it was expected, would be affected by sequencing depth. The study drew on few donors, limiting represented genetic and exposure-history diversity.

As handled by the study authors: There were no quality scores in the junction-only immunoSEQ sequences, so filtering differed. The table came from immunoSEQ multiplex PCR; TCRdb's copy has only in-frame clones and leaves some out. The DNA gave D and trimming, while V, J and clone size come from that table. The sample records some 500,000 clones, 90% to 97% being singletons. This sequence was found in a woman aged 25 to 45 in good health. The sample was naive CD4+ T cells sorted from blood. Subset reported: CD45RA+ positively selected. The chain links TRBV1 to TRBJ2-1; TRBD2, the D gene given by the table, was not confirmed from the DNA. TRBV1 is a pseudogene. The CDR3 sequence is CTSRGIAGLYYNEQFF. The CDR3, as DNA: TGCACCAGCAGAGGCATAGCGGGGTTATATTACAATGAGCAGTTCTTC.